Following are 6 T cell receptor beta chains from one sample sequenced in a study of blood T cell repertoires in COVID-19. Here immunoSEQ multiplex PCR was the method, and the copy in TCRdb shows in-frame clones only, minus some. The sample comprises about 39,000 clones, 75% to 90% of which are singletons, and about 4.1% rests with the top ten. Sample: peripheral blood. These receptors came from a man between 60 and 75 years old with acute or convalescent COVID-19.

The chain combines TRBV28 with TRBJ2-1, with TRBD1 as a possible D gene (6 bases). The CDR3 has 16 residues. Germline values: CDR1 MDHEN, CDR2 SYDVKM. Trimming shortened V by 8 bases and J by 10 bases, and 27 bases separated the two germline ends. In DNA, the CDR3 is TGTGCCAGCTTCCCTGCTGGGGGCTACCAAAGGGACGAGCAGTTCTTC. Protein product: CASFPAGGYQRDEQFF.

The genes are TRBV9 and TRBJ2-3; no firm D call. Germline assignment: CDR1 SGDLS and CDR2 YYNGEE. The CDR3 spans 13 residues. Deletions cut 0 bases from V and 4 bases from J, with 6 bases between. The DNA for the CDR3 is TGTGCCAGCAGCGTAGGTTCCGCAGATACGCAGTATTTT. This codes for CASSVGSADTQYF.

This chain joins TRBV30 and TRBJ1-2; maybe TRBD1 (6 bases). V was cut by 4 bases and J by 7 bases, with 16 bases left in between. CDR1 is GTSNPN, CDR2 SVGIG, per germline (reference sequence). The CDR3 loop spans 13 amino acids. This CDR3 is CAWNEQGSGGYTF. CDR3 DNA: TGTGCCTGGAATGAACAGGGATCGGGTGGCTACACCTTC.

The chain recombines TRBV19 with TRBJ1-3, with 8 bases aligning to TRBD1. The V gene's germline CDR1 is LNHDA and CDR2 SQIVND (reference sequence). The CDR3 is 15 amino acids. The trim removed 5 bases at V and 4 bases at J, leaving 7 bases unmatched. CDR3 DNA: TGTGCCAGTAGTCCCCTTGGACAGGGCGGAAACACCATATATTTT. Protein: CASSPLGQGGNTIYF.

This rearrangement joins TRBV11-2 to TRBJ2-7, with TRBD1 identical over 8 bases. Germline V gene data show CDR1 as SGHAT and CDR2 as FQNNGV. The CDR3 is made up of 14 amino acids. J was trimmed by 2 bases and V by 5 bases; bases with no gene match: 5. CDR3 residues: CASSPGQGTYEQYF. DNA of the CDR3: TGTGCCAGCAGCCCCGGACAGGGAACCTACGAGCAGTACTTC.

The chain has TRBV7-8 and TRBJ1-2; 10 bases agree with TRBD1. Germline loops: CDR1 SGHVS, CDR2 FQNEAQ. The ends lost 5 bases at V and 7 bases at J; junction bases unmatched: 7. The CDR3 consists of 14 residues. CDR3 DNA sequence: TGTGCCAGCAGCCGAGAGGGACAGGGGAGTGGCTACACCTTC. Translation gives CASSREGQGSGYTF.